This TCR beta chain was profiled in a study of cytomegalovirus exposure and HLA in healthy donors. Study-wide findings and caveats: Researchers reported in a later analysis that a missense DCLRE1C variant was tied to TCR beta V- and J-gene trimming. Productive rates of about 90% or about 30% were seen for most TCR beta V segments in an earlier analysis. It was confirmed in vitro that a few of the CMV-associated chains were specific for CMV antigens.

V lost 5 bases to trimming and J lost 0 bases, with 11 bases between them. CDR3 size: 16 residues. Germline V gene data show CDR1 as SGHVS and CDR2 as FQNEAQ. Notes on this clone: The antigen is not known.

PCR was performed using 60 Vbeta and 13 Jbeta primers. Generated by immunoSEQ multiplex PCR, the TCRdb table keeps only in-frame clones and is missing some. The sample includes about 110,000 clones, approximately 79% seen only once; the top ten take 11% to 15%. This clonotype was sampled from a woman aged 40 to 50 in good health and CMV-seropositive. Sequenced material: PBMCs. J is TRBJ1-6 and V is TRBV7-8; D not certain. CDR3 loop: CASSRTRSSYNSPLHF. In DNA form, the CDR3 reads TGTGCCAGCAGCCGAACGAGGAGCTCCTATAATTCACCCCTCCACTTT.